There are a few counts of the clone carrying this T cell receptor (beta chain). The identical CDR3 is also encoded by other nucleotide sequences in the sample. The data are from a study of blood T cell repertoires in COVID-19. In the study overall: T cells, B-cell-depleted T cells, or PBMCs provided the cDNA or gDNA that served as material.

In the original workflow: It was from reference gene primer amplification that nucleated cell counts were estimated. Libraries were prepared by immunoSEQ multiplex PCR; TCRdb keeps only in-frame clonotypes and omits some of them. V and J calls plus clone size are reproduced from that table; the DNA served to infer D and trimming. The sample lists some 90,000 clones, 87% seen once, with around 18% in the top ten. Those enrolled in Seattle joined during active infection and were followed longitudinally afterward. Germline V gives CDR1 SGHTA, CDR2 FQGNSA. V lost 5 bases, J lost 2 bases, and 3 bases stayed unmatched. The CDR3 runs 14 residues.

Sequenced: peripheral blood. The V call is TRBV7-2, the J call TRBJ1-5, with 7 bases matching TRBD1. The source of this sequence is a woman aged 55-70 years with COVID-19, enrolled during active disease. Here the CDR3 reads CASSPDRGNQPQHF. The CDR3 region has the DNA TGTGCCAGCAGCCCCGACAGGGGCAATCAGCCCCAGCATTTT.